This TCR beta chain came from a study of cytomegalovirus exposure and HLA in healthy donors. Whole-study results and caveats: Several of the most significant clusters appeared linked to common viral pathogens, based on a later analysis. According to the study, 160 or so TCR beta chains were cytomegalovirus-associated.

The CDR3 extends over 12 amino acids. Germline V gene sequence: CDR1 SGHAT, CDR2 FQNNGV. With 7 bases removed from V and 0 bases from J, the gap between germline ends came to 5 bases. Regarding this clone: Its antigen is not known.

Vbeta (60) and Jbeta (13) primers were used in the PCR. Clones were read by immunoSEQ multiplex PCR, and TCRdb kept only the in-frame ones, dropping some. The repertoire holds approximately 88,000 clones, with about three quarters as singletons. This TCR came from a man aged 30-40 years in good health and CMV-seropositive. This chain joins TRBV11-2 and TRBJ2-3; D gene unclear. Sequencing used PBMCs. CDR3 loop: CASKHSTDTQYF. The CDR3 nucleotides read TGTGCCAGCAAGCATAGCACAGATACGCAGTATTTT.